These 8 T cell receptor beta chains were sequenced from one sample in a study of PD-1 blockade in mismatch repair-deficient tumors. Produced via immunoSEQ multiplex PCR; TCRdb's table is partial and in-frame only. The sample lists about 51,000 clones; around 85% were seen once. The sample here was peripheral blood, taken around 19 weeks after starting pembrolizumab. These TCRs come from an adult with mismatch repair-deficient cancer.

This chain uses TRBV7-3 with TRBJ2-7; 7 bases map to TRBD1. The germline CDR1 and CDR2 sequences are SGHTA and FQGTGA. V dropped 5 bases and J dropped 3; count of bases not matched to a gene: 4. The CDR3 sequence is 13 residues long. The chain's CDR3 is CASSPGQVYEQYF. In DNA, the CDR3 is TGTGCCAGCAGCCCCGGACAGGTCTACGAGCAGTACTTC.

The chain has TRBV5-1 and TRBJ2-6; D is undetermined. Trimming shortened V by 0 bases and J by 0 bases, and 7 bases separated the two germline ends. CDR1 is SGHRS, CDR2 YFSETQ, per germline. The CDR3 spans 16 residues. The CDR3 coding sequence is TGCGCCAGCAGCTTGGGTCCCCTCTCTGGGGCCAACGTCCTGACTTTC. It encodes CASSLGPLSGANVLTF.

This clone was observed a single time. The chain carries TRBV4-1 and TRBJ2-1, with 7 bases fitting TRBD1. Germline assignment: CDR1 MGHRA and CDR2 YSYEKL. After removal of 0 bases from V and 2 bases from J, the junction contained 4 bases not matched to a gene. This CDR3 has 16 residues. Here the CDR3 reads CASSQEYRGAYNEQFF. The CDR3, as DNA: TGCGCCAGCAGCCAAGAATACAGGGGAGCCTACAATGAGCAGTTCTTC.

The V call is TRBV2, the J call TRBJ1-5; D unclear. Germline V lookup: CDR1 SNHLY, CDR2 FYNNEI. Between the trimmed V and J ends, which lost 5 bases and 3 bases, there was a span of 14 bases. This CDR3 spans 15 amino acids. The CDR3 is CASSPPGTINQPQHF. CDR3 coding DNA: TGTGCCAGCAGTCCCCCGGGCACGATCAATCAGCCCCAGCATTTT.

Concerning this clone: One end of the junction fails to match germline, which may point to a read error. The chain couples TRBV7-7 to TRBJ1-1, with D possibly TRBD1 on 6 matching bases. The CDR3 length is 13 residues. Per germline, CDR1 SSHAT and CDR2 FNYEAQ (reference sequence). CDR3 nucleotides: TGTGCTAGCAGCGCTCAGGGGATCACTGAAGCTTTCTTT. This codes for CASSAQGITEAFF.

Only one count was recorded for this clone. CDR3 DNA sequence: TGTGCCAGCAGCGTAGATCCGAATAGCGGGAGCCACAATGAGCAGTTCTTC. Protein sequence: CASSVDPNSGSHNEQFF. The chain has TRBV9 and TRBJ2-1, with 9 bases identical to TRBD2. CDR1 and CDR2 (germline): SGDLS, YYNGEE. After removal of 0 bases from V and 5 bases from J, the junction contained 9 bases not matched to a gene. This CDR3 region has 17 residues.

This clone has only a few counts. The V gene is TRBV7-8, the J gene TRBJ2-1; possible D gene TRBD2, 5 bases. CDR1 is SGHVS and CDR2 is FQNEAQ in the germline V gene. CDR3 length equals 14 residues. The V gene lost 2 bases and the J gene lost 5 bases, with 10 bases spanning the gap. The CDR3 protein is CASSLSGSDNEQFF. CDR3 nucleotide sequence: TGTGCCAGCAGCTTAAGTGGGAGCGACAATGAGCAGTTCTTC.

The sample holds a few counts of this clone. The V call is TRBV9, the J call TRBJ2-7; D gene uncertain. V was trimmed by 0 bases and J by 3 bases, leaving 7 bases between them. CDR1 SGDLS and CDR2 YYNGEE come from the germline V gene. The CDR3 contains 13 residues. CDR3 sequence (DNA): TGTGCCAGCAGCGTAGATATGAGCTACGAGCAGTACTTC. Amino acid sequence: CASSVDMSYEQYF.